This T cell receptor beta chain was captured in a study of cytomegalovirus exposure and HLA in healthy donors listed by TCRdb under 2017. Regarding the study in general: According to an earlier analysis of several hundred of the donors, about 179 million T cells yielded over 90 million unique TCR beta sequences and less than 300 Gb of sequence data. Rather than using new phenotypic data, the later analysis identified candidate immune exposures from TCR beta sequences and from how often those sequences occurred across donors. Alongside the repertoire data, information on donor age, sex, ethnicity and CMV serostatus was compiled. The study used immunosequencing to profile the T cell repertoires of approximately 640 subjects and linked those repertoires to cytomegalovirus serostatus. An earlier analysis of 500 to 750 of the donors applied high-throughput TCR beta sequencing to assess whether each TCR beta V gene segment acted as functional or pseudogenic. Genome-wide SNP genotypes for about 65% of the 666 donors were used in a later genetic analysis, which treated that subset as a discovery cohort. About 280 gigabases of sequencing data and around 85 million unique TCR sequences made up an early release that covered fewer than 650 HLA-typed donors. Among the approximately 400 genotyped donors, 75% to 90% belonged to the genetic ancestry cluster associated with self-reported Caucasian donors. A separate validation cohort of 100 to 150 different subjects was used in addition to the roughly 670-subject first cohort. On average, roughly 240,000 unique TCR beta nucleotide sequences were sequenced per donor among 398 genotyped donors of the cohort, with roughly a sixth of those sequences being non-productive. The aim of the study was to test whether cataloging public T cell receptors could identify signatures of past pathogen exposure. Class I and class II HLA loci were covered by the typing at four-digit resolution. A later analysis re-examined previously published TCR beta repertoires from more than 650 donors and added high-resolution HLA genotyping to investigate patterns of TCR occurrence. The number of typed donors differed by locus: about 620-630 for A, B, C, DRB1 and DQB1; 500 to 550 for DQA1; some 610 for DPA1; and roughly 470 for DPB1. The study combined high-throughput TCR immunosequencing, statistical association of individual TCRs with disease status, and machine learning to predict cytomegalovirus infection status. All discovery cohort repertoires had been generated using a single sequencing platform. Four or five DR-DQ haplotypes were handled as single units for association and clustering because linkage in the cohort was strong.

In the germline V gene, CDR1 corresponds to WSHSY and CDR2 to SAAADI. Counted from cysteine to phenylalanine, this CDR3 has 15 amino acids. The sequence is cut down to CDR3 DNA, 45 bases in frame from base 1. Trimming costs V 0 bases and J 2 bases, and their ends lie 11 bases apart. The cohort comprised some 700 healthy bone marrow donors. Cohort members were all nominally healthy when sampled, although unrecorded immune exposures were likely present. The donor tested CMV seronegative, placing the donor among the 350 to 400 seronegative members of the cohort. A peripheral blood sample was collected from each donor, and TCR beta sequencing was performed on peripheral blood mononuclear cells. The Qiagen DNeasy Blood Extraction Kit was used to extract genomic DNA from the blood cell samples. Summary of the overall study and its limitations: In an earlier analysis of about 600 of the donors, most TCR beta V segments appeared in productive rearrangements about 87% or about 30% of the time, broadly matching IMGT annotations. This cohort had only TCR beta chains sequenced, and the lack of alpha or paired-chain data limited which features could be detected. Specific HLA alleles were associated with 15,000 to 20,000 TCR beta sequences at a false discovery rate of 0.05 in a later analysis. The study gave a list of 150 to 200 TCR beta chains associated with cytomegalovirus. While some public TCRs were present in many individuals, most TCR sequences turned up only very rarely across donors. In a later analysis, HLA-associated TCR beta chains showed more clonal expansion and lower generation probabilities than non-associated chains that were equally common. The authors suggested that the approach could potentially be extended to other disease states and immunological phenotypes. Sequencing depth was assumed to be roughly uniform across donors in the presence/absence analyses, though that assumption may not hold. Because HLA typing was missing for some donors at each locus, association tests included only the typed subset. In vitro tests confirmed that a few of the cytomegalovirus-associated TCR beta chains recognize cytomegalovirus antigens. A later analysis reported that several top co-occurrence clusters appeared linked to parvovirus B19, influenza, CMV and Epstein-Barr virus. An association between a missense DCLRE1C variant and V-gene and J-gene trimming of TCR beta chains was found in a later genetic analysis and replicated in an independent cohort. In a later analysis, TCR association rates were found to vary across HLA loci, with the most associated TCRs seen for DRB1 alleles and the fewest for HLA-C alleles. Strong co-occurrence of HLA alleles, especially DR and DQ, made assigning TCR associations to individual alleles difficult. A further reported finding was that TCR beta sequences accurately predicted the HLA-A and HLA-B alleles for most subjects in the first cohort. In both the original and validation cohorts, the classifier was reported to diagnose cytomegalovirus status with high specificity and sensitivity. Because counts were too low, seventeen rarely observed V segments, including chromosome 9 orphons, were excluded from the earlier analysis of under 650 of the donors. Some IMGT-functional V segments, including TRBV6-2 and TRBV6-3, could not be distinguished by the 87-base-pair reads and were therefore excluded. Most CMV-associated TCR beta chains appeared to be HLA-restricted in a later analysis, and the HLA associations seemed to be driven largely by CMV exposure. Linkage disequilibrium might explain the correlated functional status among segregating V segments, but an unknown experimental factor could not be excluded. For the cohort, immune exposure information was limited to CMV serostatus. A cluster of highly shared sequence variants was judged likely to be a technical artifact of the sequencing pipeline. A later genetic analysis reported fewer N-insertions in productive TCRs among donors in an Asian-associated ancestry cluster than the roughly 620-donor mean.

Receptor amplification or capture employed the immunoSEQ multiplex PCR assay. The multiplex PCR relied on a mix of 60 forward primers for TCR Vbeta segments and 13 reverse primers for TCR Jbeta segments. Amplification of the CDR3 region of rearranged TCR beta genes was performed with a multiplex PCR assay on genomic DNA. On the Illumina HiSeq System, the amplified TCR beta libraries were sequenced as 87-base-pair reads. The paper's processing steps were these. In a later analysis, roughly 80 million unique TCR beta chains were counted across the approximately 670 repertoires, and approximately 11 million of these chains were shared by at least two donors. Raw reads were error-corrected and collapsed into unique sequences with a nearest-neighbor algorithm that merged closely related sequences to remove PCR and sequencing errors. CDR3 sequences were aligned to IMGT reference sequences to assign V, D and J gene segments. For a sequence to be retained, a match of at least six nucleotides to both a V gene segment and a J gene segment was required. A rearrangement was called productive if the CDR3 had no stop codons and remained in frame with V and J, and every other rearrangement was called non-productive. CDR3 was defined according to IMGT convention as the region running from the second conserved V-encoded cysteine to the conserved J-encoded phenylalanine. The earlier analysis of about 500 of the donors excluded sequences that lacked an unambiguous match to a single V gene segment. In an earlier analysis of about 590 of the donors, a V segment was called functional when productive rearrangements were above 56.7%, and segregating when the standard deviation between donors exceeded 5%. To diagnose cytomegalovirus status from the catalog of TCR beta chain sequences, a statistical classification framework was built. V and J gene assignment, in a later analysis, came from comparing TCR nucleotide sequences with IMGT/GENE-DB human TR gene sequences. Using the TCRdist pipeline, a later analysis assigned CDR3 sequences along with most-parsimonious VDJ recombination scenarios. A later analysis defined each TCR beta chain by its CDR3 amino acid sequence plus V-gene family, and excluded reads lacking a unique V-gene family. In a later analysis, fewer than 600 highly shared, low-generation-probability nucleotide sequences were removed to address suspected cross-contamination and a sequencing artifact. In a later analysis, a clonal expansion index for each public chain was calculated from normalized within-repertoire ranks of inferred template counts. Generation probabilities in a later analysis came from a VDJ recombination model fitted to out-of-frame rearrangements, and those results were checked against IGoR. In a later analysis, hypergeometric tests were used to score TCR-TCR, TCR-HLA and TCR-CMV co-occurrence, with a repertoire-size bias correction applied to TCR pairs. False discovery rates were estimated in a later analysis by permuting HLA or CMV assignments 20 times. In a later analysis, co-occurring TCRs were grouped using DBSCAN, and TCRdist sequence similarity was added for clustering within HLA-allele-positive subsets. Co-occurrence clustering excluded repertoires with fewer than 30,000 or more than 120,000 public chains, plus five with anomalous nucleotide sharing. Held by TCRdb, this immuneACCESS table contains in-frame sequences only and omits some clones. Under half of the omission traces to an unresolved V gene where checked; the cause of the rest is unknown. V, J and clone size are taken as reported in that table, and D and trimming were inferred from the DNA itself. In all, the sample holds around 130,000 clones, and 81% of those were seen once. The top ten clonotypes cover 2% to 2.5% of the sample.

Turning to this clone: Its binding antigen is unknown. No clone much larger than this one lies a single base away; base qualities are absent.

The V and J segments used are TRBV10-2 and TRBJ2-7; TRBD2 is a weak D gene call, 5 bases matching. This receptor was obtained from a woman aged 40 to 50 in good health and CMV-seronegative. Sequences were obtained from PBMCs. The CDR3 protein sequence reads: CASSESAGNTYEQYF. The DNA sequence is as follows: TGCGCCAGCAGTGAGTCGGCGGGTAACACCTACGAGCAGTACTTC.